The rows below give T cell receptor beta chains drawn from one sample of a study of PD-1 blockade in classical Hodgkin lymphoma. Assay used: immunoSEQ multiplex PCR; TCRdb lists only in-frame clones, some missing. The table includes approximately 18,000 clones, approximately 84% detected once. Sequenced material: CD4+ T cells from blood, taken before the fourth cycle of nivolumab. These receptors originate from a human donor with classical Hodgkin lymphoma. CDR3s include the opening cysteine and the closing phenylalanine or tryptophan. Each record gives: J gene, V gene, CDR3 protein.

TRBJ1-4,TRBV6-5,CASRLDSNEKLFF
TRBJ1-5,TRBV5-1,CASSLLGSLNQPQHF
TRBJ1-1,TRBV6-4,CASIRGPGQGIMNTEAFF
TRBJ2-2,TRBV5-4,CASSQANTGELFF
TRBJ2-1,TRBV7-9,CASGGLAGVLEQFF
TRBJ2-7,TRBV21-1,CASSKGMGLDGSYEQYF
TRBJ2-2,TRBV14,CASSQDPASGIPGELFF
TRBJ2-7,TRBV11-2,CASSRWTSVLSYEQYF
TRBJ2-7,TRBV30,CAWSEDTGNEQYF
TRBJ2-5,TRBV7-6,CASSGTILYQETQYF
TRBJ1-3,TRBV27,CASSFGGNGNTIYF
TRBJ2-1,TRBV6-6,CASSAGGSYNEQFF
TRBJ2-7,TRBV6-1,CASSVGPSYEQYF
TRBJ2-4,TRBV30,CAWSALAKNIQYF
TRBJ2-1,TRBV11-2,CASQVLPSYNEQFF
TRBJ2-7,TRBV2,CASNPGGGNEQYF
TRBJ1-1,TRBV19,CASRRTGENTEAFF
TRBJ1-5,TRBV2,CASSESGQPQHF
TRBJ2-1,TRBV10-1,CASRRRGTAISYNEQFF